This T cell receptor (beta chain) derives from a study of OX40 agonist ivuxolimab in advanced cancers. Study-wide background: Across the patients, intravenous ivuxolimab was delivered every 2 weeks at 0.01 to 10 mg/kg.

Blood samples were obtained at baseline, cycle 4 day 1, and cycle 7 day 1. Here immunoSEQ multiplex PCR was the method, and the copy in TCRdb shows in-frame clones only, minus some. The repertoire holds some 65,000 clones, with approximately 90% as singletons. Details on this clone: Its cognate antigen is unknown.

The CDR3 contains 13 residues. V was trimmed by 6 bases and J by 2 bases, leaving 9 bases between them. Germline loops: CDR1 KGHSH, CDR2 LQKENI. General observations from the study: Compared with CD4+, CD8+ T cells on average had more expanded clones.

V gene TRBV18 combines with J gene TRBJ2-3; D not resolved. The receptor comes from an adult with an advanced solid tumor such as melanoma, head and neck, liver or kidney cancer. Sequenced here: CD4+ or CD8+ T cells sorted from blood, sampled in a trial of the OX40 agonist ivuxolimab. DNA for the CDR3: TGTGCCAGCTCGCCCGAACACACAGATACGCAGTATTTT. It codes for CASSPEHTDTQYF.